The clone carrying this T cell receptor beta chain showed up just a few times. PCR was performed using 60 Vbeta and 13 Jbeta primers. TCRdb keeps only in-frame clones here, not all; method: immunoSEQ multiplex PCR. The sample comprises 95,000 to 130,000 clones, roughly a tenth of which are singletons, and less than 4% rests with the top ten. These data are taken from a study of cytomegalovirus exposure and HLA in healthy donors. The sequenced sample was PBMCs. The clonotype comes from a man aged 25 to 45 in good health and CMV-seronegative.

CDR3 coding DNA: TGTGCCACACCTTCTACGGGAGGAAACTCTAATGAGCAGTTCTTC. Translation gives CATPSTGGNSNEQFF. This chain links TRBV19 with TRBJ2-1, with 7 bases lining up with TRBD2. The CDR3 consists of 15 residues. The J segment lost 7 bases and the V segment lost 10 bases, leaving 16 bases of the junction unmatched. Germline assignment: CDR1 LNHDA and CDR2 SQIVND (reference sequence).